This TCR beta chain was sequenced for a study of T cell responses to AZD1222 COVID-19 vaccine. Notes on the study in general: Clonal diversity was possibly underestimated, and the donors were mostly white British, with more females. The study sampled repertoires only after the peak T cell response. At 160-218 and 743-854, vaccine-associated CD4 TCRs were dominant, and they spanned spike. Only 5 or 6 AZD1222 recipients were seropositive at baseline.

The CDR3 extends over 14 amino acids. V shed 5 bases, J shed 3 bases, and the junction held 5 bases outside the gene matches. CDR1 and CDR2 (germline): LNHDA, SQIVND (reference sequence). Measured with immunoSEQ multiplex PCR; TCRdb has only the in-frame clones, and not every one. In the table there are about 150,000 clones, roughly nine tenths of which are singletons. Concerning this clone itself: Its matching antigen is unknown.

Sequencing was performed on peripheral blood, taken on day 0 of MenACWY control vaccination. V gene TRBV19 combines with J gene TRBJ1-2; 8 bases are a match to TRBD1. The sequence came from an adult in good health. This chain's CDR3 is CASSLRTGYYGYTF. In DNA form, the CDR3 reads TGTGCCAGTAGTTTGCGGACAGGGTACTATGGCTACACCTTC.